This is a list of T cell receptor beta chains from one sample in a study of blood T cell repertoires in COVID-19. Data came from immunoSEQ multiplex PCR; TCRdb stores just in-frame clones and leaves some out. The repertoire includes about 150,000 clones, 75% to 90% of them detected once, and 3.5% to 5% sits in the top ten. Sequencing was carried out using peripheral blood. These TCRs come from a woman aged 60-75 years with active or convalescent COVID-19. Each CDR3 is given with its conserved first and last residue. Not every row has a clone size; where given, it reads once, few, many or a size class.

J | size | V | CDR3
TRBJ2-7 | NA | TRBV19 | CASSISPREEQYF
TRBJ1-1 | few | TRBV9 | CASSVGGQGYEAFF
TRBJ1-5 | once | TRBV7-9 | CASSSQGDWGPDQPQHF
TRBJ2-3 | NA | TRBV6-2/TRBV6-3 | CASSYRASGGALADTQYF
TRBJ2-3 | NA | TRBV29-1 | CSAPGASGVQDTQYF
TRBJ2-7 | NA | TRBV27 | CASSPQRPGQGLHEQYF
TRBJ2-1 | NA | TRBV24-1 | CATSDSGPRGDEQFF
TRBJ1-2 | NA | TRBV2 | CASEQNYNYGYTF
TRBJ2-7 | NA | TRBV6-5 | CASRDSYEQYF
TRBJ2-5 | NA | TRBV2 | CASSEPIGRIETQYF